This TCR beta chain originates from a study of CD8 T cells in ankylosing spondylitis. General study results and limits: It appeared that ankylosing spondylitis blood was characterized by a TCR beta motif of fewer than ten highly homologous variants.

Via MiXCR, TCRdb re-called the 5' RACE reads, giving one row per CDR3 protein. The data show 500,000 to 550,000 distinct CDR3 sequences, with about 12% seen just once and nearly 7% held by the top ten. This clonotype was observed a few times. Its antigen remains unknown. The CDR3 contains 17 residues. V shed 1 base and J 1 base; nucleotides not matched to a gene: 7. The sequenced sample was blood, either unsorted or a sorted T cell fraction (not recorded which). The chain employs TRBV12-3 or TRBV12-4 and TRBJ2-3; TRBD2 matches at 8 bases. The origin of this receptor is a male donor with ankylosing spondylitis. The CDR3 protein is CASSLVGDSGGTDTQYF. The CDR3, as DNA: TGTGCCAGCAGTTTAGTAGGTGATAGCGGGGGCACAGATACGCAGTATTTT.